The clone carrying this T cell receptor (beta chain) occurred a few times. At one end the junction does not follow the germline gene, possibly because of a read error. Germline V gene data show CDR1 as LGHNA and CDR2 as YNFKEQ. The CDR3 runs 12 residues. The data were obtained in a study of T cell changes during pregnancy in multiple sclerosis. The repertoire was sequenced with immunoSEQ multiplex PCR; TCRdb's copy has only in-frame clones and lacks some. The sample carries around 59,000 clones, 85% to 95% recorded once. The rearrangement links TRBV4-2 to TRBJ1-1, with D perhaps matching TRBD1 (5 bases). This clonotype originated in a female donor with multiple sclerosis, enrolled in a pregnancy study. The sequencing used peripheral blood, collected in the first trimester of pregnancy. Written as DNA, the CDR3 is TGTGCCAGCAGCCGAGGAGATCAGGGAGGCCGCTTT. Protein: CASSRGDQGGRF.